This T cell receptor (beta chain) originates from a study of OX40 agonist ivuxolimab in advanced cancers. Sequencing was performed with immunoSEQ multiplex PCR; in TCRdb, only in-frame clones are kept and a portion is missing. The sample lists around 43,000 clones, roughly nine tenths occurring once. The CDR3 spans 18 residues. V lost 2 bases, J lost 0 bases, and 19 bases lay in between. The germline V gene encodes CDR1 LGHNA and CDR2 YNFKEQ. The V gene is TRBV4-2, the J gene TRBJ1-2; maybe TRBD1 (5 bases). Specimen: CD4+ or CD8+ T cells sorted from blood, collected in a trial of the OX40 agonist ivuxolimab. The TCR originated in an adult with an advanced solid tumor such as melanoma, head and neck, liver or kidney cancer. Here the CDR3 DNA reads TGTGCCAGCAGCCAACCCTGGGGCAGCGAAAGAACTAACTATGGCTACACCTTC. It translates to CASSQPWGSERTNYGYTF.